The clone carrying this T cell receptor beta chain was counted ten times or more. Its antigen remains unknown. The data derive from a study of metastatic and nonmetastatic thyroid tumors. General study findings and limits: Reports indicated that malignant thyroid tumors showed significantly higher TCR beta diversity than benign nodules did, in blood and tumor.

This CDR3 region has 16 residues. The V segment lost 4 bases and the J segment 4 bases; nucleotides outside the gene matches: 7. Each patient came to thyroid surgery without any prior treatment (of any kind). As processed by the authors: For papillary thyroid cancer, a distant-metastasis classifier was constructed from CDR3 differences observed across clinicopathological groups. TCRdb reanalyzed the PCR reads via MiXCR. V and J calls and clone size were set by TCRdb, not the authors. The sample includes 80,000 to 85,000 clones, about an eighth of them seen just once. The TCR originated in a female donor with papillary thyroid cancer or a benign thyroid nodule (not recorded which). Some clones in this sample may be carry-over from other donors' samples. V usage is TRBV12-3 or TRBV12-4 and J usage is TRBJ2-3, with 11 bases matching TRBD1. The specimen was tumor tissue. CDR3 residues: CASSYHGTGGPDTQYF. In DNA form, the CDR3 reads TGTGCCAGCAGTTATCACGGGACAGGGGGACCAGATACGCAGTATTTT.